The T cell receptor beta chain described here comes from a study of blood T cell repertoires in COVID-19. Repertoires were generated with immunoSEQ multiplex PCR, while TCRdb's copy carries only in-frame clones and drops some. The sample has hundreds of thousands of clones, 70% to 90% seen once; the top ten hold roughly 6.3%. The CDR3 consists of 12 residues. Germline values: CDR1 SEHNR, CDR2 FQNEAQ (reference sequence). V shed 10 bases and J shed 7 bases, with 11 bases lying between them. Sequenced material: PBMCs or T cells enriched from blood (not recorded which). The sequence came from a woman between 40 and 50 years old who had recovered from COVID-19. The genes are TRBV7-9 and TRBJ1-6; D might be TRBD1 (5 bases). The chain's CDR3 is CANGGENSPLHF. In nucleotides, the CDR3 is TGTGCCAACGGAGGGGAAAATTCACCCCTCCACTTT.